This T cell receptor beta chain was obtained from a study of blood T cell repertoires in COVID-19. Seattle's enrolled individuals joined amid active infection and were then monitored longitudinally. The ends were cut back, 6 bases at V and 1 base at J, with 12 bases in the middle. Germline V gene sequence: CDR1 SNHLY, CDR2 FYNNEI. The CDR3 is 14 residues long. Profiled with immunoSEQ multiplex PCR; TCRdb holds only in-frame clones, not every one. In the table there are around 190,000 clones, 88% of which are singletons. The receptor was derived from a man aged 50-59 years with COVID-19, enrolled during active disease. The chain couples TRBV2 to TRBJ1-2, with no clear D. Sequenced sample: peripheral blood. CDR3 in amino acids: CASSPDSNNYGYTF. The DNA of the CDR3 is TGTGCCAGCAGCCCAGACTCTAATAACTATGGCTACACCTTC. Supplemented by reference TRBV2 and TRBJ1-2, the full variable domain reads EPEVTQTPSHQVTQMGQEVILRCVPISNHLYFYWYRQILGQKVEFLVSFYNNEISEKSEIFDDQFSVERPDGSNFTLKIRSTKLEDSAMYFCASSPDSNNYGYTFGSGTRLTVV.